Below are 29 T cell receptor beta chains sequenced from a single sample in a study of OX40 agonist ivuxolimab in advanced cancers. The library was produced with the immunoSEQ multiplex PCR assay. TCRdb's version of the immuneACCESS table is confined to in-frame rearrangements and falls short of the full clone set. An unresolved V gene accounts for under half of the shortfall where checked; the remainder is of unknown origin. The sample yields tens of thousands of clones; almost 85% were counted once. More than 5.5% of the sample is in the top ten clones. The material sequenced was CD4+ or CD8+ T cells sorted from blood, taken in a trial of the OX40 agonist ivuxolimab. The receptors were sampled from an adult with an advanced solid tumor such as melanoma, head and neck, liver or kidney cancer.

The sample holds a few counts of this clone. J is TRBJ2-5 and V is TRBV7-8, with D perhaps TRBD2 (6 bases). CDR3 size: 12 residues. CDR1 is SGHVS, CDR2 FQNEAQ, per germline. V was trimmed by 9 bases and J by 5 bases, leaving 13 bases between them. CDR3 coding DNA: TGTGCCAGTGAATCGGGAGCGGAGACCCAGTACTTC. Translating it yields CASESGAETQYF.

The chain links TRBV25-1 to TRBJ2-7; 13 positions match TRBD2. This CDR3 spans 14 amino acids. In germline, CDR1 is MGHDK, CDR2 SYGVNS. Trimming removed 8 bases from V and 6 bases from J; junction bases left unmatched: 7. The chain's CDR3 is CASGLAGVPGEQYF. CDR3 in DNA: TGTGCCAGCGGACTAGCGGGAGTTCCCGGCGAGCAGTACTTC.

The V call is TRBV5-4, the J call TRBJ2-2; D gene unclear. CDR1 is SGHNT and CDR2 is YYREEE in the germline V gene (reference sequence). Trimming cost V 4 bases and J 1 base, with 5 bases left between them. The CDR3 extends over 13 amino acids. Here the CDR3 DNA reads TGTGCCAGCAGCGGCAGGAACACCGGGGAGCTGTTTTTT. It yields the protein CASSGRNTGELFF. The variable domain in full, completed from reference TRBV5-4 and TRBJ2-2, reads ETGVTQSPTHLIKTRGQQVTLRCSSQSGHNTVSWYQQALGQGPQFIFQYYREEENGRGNFPPRFSGLQFPNYSSELNVNALELDDSALYLCASSGRNTGELFFGEGSRLTVL.

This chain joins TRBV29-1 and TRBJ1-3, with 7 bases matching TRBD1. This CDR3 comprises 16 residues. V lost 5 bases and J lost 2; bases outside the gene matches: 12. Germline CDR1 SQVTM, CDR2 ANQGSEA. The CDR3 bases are TGCAGCGTTTCGGGACAGCCGGAGCTTCCTGGAAACACCATATATTTT. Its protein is CSVSGQPELPGNTIYF.

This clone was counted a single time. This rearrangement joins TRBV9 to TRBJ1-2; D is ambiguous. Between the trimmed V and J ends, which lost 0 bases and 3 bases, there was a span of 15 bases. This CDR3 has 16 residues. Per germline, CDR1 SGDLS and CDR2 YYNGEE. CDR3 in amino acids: CASSVASRERDYGYTF. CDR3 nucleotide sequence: TGTGCCAGCAGCGTAGCTAGTCGGGAGAGGGACTATGGCTACACCTTC.

In DNA, the CDR3 is TGTGCCAGCAGTTTTCCCGACAGGGGCATCTCGATTGGCACTGAAGCTTTCTTT. It codes for CASSFPDRGISIGTEAFF. The chain links TRBV28 to TRBJ1-1, with 8 bases identical to TRBD1. This CDR3 is 18 amino acids long. Germline CDR1 reads MDHEN; CDR2 reads SYDVKM. J gave up 4 bases and V 3 bases, and 16 bases lay outside the gene matches.

The CDR3 loop reads CASSLRDIPDTQYF. The CDR3 DNA sequence: TGTGCCAGTAGTCTCCGGGACATCCCAGATACGCAGTATTTT. The chain has TRBV19 and TRBJ2-3; possible D gene TRBD1, 6 bases. This CDR3 spans 14 amino acids. Germline V lookup: CDR1 LNHDA, CDR2 SQIVND (reference sequence). V was clipped by 5 bases and J by 4 bases, with 13 bases between them.

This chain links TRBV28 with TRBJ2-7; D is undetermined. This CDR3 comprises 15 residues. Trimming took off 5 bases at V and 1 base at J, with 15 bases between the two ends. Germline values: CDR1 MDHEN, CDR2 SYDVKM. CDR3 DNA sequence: TGTGCCAGCAGTCGAAAGACGGACCTTTCCTACGAGCAGTACTTC. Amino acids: CASSRKTDLSYEQYF.

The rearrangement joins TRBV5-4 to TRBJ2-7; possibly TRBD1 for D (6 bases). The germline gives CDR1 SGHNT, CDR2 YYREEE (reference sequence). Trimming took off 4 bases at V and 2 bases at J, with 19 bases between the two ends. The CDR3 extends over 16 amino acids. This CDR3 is CASSPATGSQTYEQYF. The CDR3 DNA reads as TGTGCCAGCAGCCCCGCAACAGGGTCCCAAACCTACGAGCAGTACTTC. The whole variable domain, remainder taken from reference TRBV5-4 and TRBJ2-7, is ETGVTQSPTHLIKTRGQQVTLRCSSQSGHNTVSWYQQALGQGPQFIFQYYREEENGRGNFPPRFSGLQFPNYSSELNVNALELDDSALYLCASSPATGSQTYEQYFGPGTRLTVT.

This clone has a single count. DNA of the CDR3: TGTGCCAGCACCCAGGGGGGGACCGGGGAGCTGTTTTTT. Translated, it gives CASTQGGTGELFF. The chain carries TRBV5-4 and TRBJ2-2, with D perhaps being TRBD1 or TRBD2 (7 bases each). The germline V gene has CDR1 SGHNT and CDR2 YYREEE (reference sequence). The V gene lost 6 bases and the J gene lost 5 bases, with 11 bases spanning the gap. The CDR3 sequence is 13 residues long.

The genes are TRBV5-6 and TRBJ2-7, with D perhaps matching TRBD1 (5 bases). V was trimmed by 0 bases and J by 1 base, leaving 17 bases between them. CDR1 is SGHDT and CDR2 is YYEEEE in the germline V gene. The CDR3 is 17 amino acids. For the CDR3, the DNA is TGTGCCAGCAGCTTGGTTAGGTGGACATATGTATCCTACGAGCAGTACTTC. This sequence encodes CASSLVRWTYVSYEQYF.

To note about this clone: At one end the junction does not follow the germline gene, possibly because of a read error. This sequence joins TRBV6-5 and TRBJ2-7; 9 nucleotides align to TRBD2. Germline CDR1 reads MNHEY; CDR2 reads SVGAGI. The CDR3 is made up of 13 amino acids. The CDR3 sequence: CVSTLAGSYEQYF. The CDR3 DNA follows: TGTGTCAGCACGCTAGCGGGGTCCTACGAGCAGTACTTC.

The CDR3 DNA follows: TGTGCCAGCAGCCCTCTCAGGGGGAGCGCCAACTATGGCTACACCTTC. Protein sequence: CASSPLRGSANYGYTF. This rearrangement joins TRBV27 to TRBJ1-2; the match to TRBD1 covers 7 bases. The trim removed 6 bases at V and 2 bases at J, leaving 12 bases unmatched. This CDR3 contains 16 residues. Germline lookup yields CDR1 MNHEY and CDR2 SMNVEV (reference sequence).

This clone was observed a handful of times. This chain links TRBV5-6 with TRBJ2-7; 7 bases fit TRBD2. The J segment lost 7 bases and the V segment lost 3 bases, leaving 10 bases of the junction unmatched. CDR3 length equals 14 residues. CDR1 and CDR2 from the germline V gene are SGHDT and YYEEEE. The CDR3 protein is CASSSTRTRYEQYF. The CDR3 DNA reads TGTGCCAGCAGCTCCACCCGGACTAGATATGAGCAGTACTTC.

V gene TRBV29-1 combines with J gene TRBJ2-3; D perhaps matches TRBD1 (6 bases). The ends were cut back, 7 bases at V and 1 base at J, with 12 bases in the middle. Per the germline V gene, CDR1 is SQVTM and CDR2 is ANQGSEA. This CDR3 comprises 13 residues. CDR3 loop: CSAIHRGTDTQYF. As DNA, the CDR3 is TGCAGCGCCATTCACAGGGGCACAGATACGCAGTATTTT.

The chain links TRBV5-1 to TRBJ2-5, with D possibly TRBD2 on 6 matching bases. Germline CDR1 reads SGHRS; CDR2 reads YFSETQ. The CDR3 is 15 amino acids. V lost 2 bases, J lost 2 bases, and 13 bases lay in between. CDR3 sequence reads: CASSFSGERQETQYF. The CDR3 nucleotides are TGCGCCAGCAGCTTTAGCGGAGAGCGTCAAGAGACCCAGTACTTC.

The CDR3 sequence is CATSRKGQGAVEQYF. CDR3 nucleotides: TGTGCCACCAGCAGAAAGGGACAGGGGGCGGTCGAGCAGTACTTC. The gene calls are TRBV15 and TRBJ2-7, with 12 bases matching TRBD1. CDR1 and CDR2 from the germline V gene are LNHNV and YYDKDF (reference sequence). V gave up 2 bases and J gave up 6 bases; unmatched junction bases: 5. The CDR3 extends over 15 amino acids.

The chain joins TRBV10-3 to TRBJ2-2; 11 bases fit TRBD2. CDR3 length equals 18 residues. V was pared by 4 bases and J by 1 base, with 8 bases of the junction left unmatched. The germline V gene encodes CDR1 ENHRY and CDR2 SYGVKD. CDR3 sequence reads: CAISAELAGVGNTGELFF. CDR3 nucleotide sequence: TGTGCCATCAGTGCGGAACTAGCGGGAGTAGGGAACACCGGGGAGCTGTTTTTT.

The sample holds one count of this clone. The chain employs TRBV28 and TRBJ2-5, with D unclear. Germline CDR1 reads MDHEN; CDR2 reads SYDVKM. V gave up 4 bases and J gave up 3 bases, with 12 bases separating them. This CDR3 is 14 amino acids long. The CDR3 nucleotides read TGTGCCAGCAGTTCCCCCCTAATGGAAGAGACCCAGTACTTC. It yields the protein CASSSPLMEETQYF.

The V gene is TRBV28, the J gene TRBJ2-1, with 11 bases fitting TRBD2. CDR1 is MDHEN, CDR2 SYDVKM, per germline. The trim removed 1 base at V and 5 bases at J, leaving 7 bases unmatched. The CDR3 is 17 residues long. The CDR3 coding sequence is TGTGCCAGCAGTTTATTCGTCGGGACTAGCGGTGACAATGAGCAGTTCTTC. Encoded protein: CASSLFVGTSGDNEQFF. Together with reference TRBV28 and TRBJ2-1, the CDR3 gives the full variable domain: DVKVTQSSRYLVKRTGEKVFLECVQDMDHENMFWYRQDPGLGLRLIYFSYDVKMKEKGDIPEGYSVSREKKERFSLILESASTNQTSMYLCASSLFVGTSGDNEQFFGPGTRLTVL.

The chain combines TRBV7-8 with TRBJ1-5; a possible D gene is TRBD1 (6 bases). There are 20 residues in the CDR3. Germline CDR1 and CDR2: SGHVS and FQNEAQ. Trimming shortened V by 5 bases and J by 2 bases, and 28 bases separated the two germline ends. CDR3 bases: TGTGCCAGCAGCCCACGCCGCGTTGGGCAGGGGCGGAATGGCAATCAGCCCCAGCATTTT. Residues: CASSPRRVGQGRNGNQPQHF.

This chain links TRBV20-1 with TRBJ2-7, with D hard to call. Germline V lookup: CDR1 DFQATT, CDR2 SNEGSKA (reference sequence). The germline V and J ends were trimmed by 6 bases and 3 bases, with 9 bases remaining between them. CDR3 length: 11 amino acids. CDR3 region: CSAVRFYEQYV. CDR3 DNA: TGCAGTGCGGTACGATTCTACGAGCAGTACGTC.

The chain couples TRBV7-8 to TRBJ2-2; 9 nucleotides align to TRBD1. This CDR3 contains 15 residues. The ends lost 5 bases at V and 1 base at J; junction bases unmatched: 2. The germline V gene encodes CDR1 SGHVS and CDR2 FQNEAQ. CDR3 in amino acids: CASSPTGGNTGELFF. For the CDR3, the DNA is TGTGCCAGCAGCCCGACAGGGGGGAACACCGGGGAGCTGTTTTTT.

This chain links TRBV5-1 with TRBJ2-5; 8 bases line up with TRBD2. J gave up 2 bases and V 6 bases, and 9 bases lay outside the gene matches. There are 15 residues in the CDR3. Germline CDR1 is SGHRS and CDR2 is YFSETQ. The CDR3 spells CASNVGSGAQETQYF. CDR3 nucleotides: TGCGCCAGCAATGTGGGTAGCGGGGCTCAAGAGACCCAGTACTTC.

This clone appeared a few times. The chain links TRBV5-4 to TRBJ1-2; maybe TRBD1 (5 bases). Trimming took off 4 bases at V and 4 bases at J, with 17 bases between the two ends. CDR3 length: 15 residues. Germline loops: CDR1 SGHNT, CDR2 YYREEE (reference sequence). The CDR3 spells CASSPGPAGIYGYTF. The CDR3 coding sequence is TGTGCCAGCAGCCCCGGTCCTGCAGGGATCTATGGCTACACCTTC.

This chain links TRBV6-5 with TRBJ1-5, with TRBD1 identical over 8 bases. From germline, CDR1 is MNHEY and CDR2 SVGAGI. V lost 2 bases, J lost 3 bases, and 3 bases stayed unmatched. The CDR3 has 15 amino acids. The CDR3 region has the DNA TGTGCCAGCAGTTACGGACAGGGATACAATCAGCCCCAGCATTTT. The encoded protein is CASSYGQGYNQPQHF.

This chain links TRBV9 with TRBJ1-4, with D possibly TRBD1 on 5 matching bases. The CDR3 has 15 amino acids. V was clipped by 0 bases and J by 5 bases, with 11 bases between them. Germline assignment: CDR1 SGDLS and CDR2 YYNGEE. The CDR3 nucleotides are TGTGCCAGCAGCGTAGCCGGGGACGTAAATGAAAAACTGTTTTTT. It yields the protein CASSVAGDVNEKLFF.

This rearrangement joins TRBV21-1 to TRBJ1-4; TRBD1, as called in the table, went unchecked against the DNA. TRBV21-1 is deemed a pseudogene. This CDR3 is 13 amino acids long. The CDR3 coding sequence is TGTGCCAGACAGACACCATCCAATGAAAAACTGTTTTTT. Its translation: CARQTPSNEKLFF.

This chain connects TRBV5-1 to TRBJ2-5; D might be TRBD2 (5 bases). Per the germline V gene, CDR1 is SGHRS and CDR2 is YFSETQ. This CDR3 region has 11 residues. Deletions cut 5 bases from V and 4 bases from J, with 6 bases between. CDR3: CASRLAETQYF. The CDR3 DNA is TGCGCCAGCAGGCTAGCAGAGACCCAGTACTTC. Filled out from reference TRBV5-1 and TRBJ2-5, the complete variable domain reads KAGVTQTPRYLIKTRGQQVTLSCSPISGHRSVSWYQQTPGQGLQFLFEYFSETQRNKGNFPGRFSGRQFSNSRSEMNVSTLELGDSALYLCASRLAETQYFGPGTRLLVL.